Listed here are 30 T cell receptor beta chains from one sample, sequenced in a study of cytomegalovirus exposure and HLA in healthy donors. In the PCR, 60 Vbeta and 13 Jbeta primers were used. Repertoires were generated with immunoSEQ multiplex PCR, while TCRdb's copy carries only in-frame clones and drops some. The profile shows 130,000 or so clones, roughly 80% of them singletons. Sequencing was carried out using PBMCs. The receptors originated from a man aged 40-49 years in good health and CMV-seronegative.

The CDR3 DNA follows: TGTGCCAGCAGCTTAACGTTAAGTGGGACAGGGTACAATGAGCAGTTCTTC. Translated: CASSLTLSGTGYNEQFF. The chain is built from TRBV7-3 and TRBJ2-1; 9 bases fit TRBD1. V lost 0 bases, J lost 4 bases, and 7 bases stayed unmatched. Germline lookup yields CDR1 SGHTA and CDR2 FQGTGA. CDR3 size: 17 residues. Full variable domain (rest looked up from reference TRBV7-3 and TRBJ2-1): GAGVSQTPSNKVTEKGKYVELRCDPISGHTALYWYRQSLGQGPEFLIYFQGTGAADDSGLPNDRFFAVRPEGSVSTLKIQRTERGDSAVYLCASSLTLSGTGYNEQFFGPGTRLTVL.

The gene calls are TRBV10-2 and TRBJ2-5; 7 nucleotides line up with TRBD1. The CDR3 is 15 residues long. Germline V CDR1 and CDR2: WSHSY, SAAADI. J lost 5 bases, V lost 2 bases, and 8 bases had no gene match. CDR3 loop: CASSEEAGGSETQYF. In DNA, the CDR3 is TGCGCCAGCAGTGAGGAAGCAGGGGGAAGTGAGACCCAGTACTTC.

This clone was observed a few times. The chain recombines TRBV5-6 with TRBJ1-1, with no clear D. V was cut by 1 base and J by 1 base, with 8 bases left in between. Looked up from germline, CDR1 is SGHDT and CDR2 is YYEEEE. The CDR3 is 14 residues long. The CDR3 here is CASSLQRQNTEAFF. The CDR3 nucleotides read TGTGCCAGCAGCTTGCAAAGACAGAACACTGAAGCTTTCTTT.

The chain couples TRBV7-9 to TRBJ1-4; D gene uncertain. Per germline, CDR1 SEHNR and CDR2 FQNEAQ (reference sequence). V lost 5 bases and J 4 bases, leaving 11 bases between the germline ends. The length of the CDR3 is 14 residues. DNA for the CDR3: TGTGCCAGCAGCGTCGGAGGGTTTAATGAAAAACTGTTTTTT. Its protein product is CASSVGGFNEKLFF. Supplemented by reference TRBV7-9 and TRBJ1-4, the full variable domain reads DTGVSQNPRHKITKRGQNVTFRCDPISEHNRLYWYRQTLGQGPEFLTYFQNEAQLEKSRLLSDRFSAERPKGSFSTLEIQRTEQGDSAMYLCASSVGGFNEKLFFGSGTQLSVL.

V usage is TRBV9 and J usage is TRBJ1-2; TRBD1 is a possible D gene (6 bases). The V gene's germline CDR1 is SGDLS and CDR2 YYNGEE. V lost 7 bases and J 8 bases, leaving 18 bases between the germline ends. The CDR3 loop spans 13 amino acids. The CDR3 DNA reads TGTGCCAGCCAAACTACAGGGAACGGGGGCTACACCTTC. Its protein product is CASQTTGNGGYTF.

This clone was detected only once. This rearrangement joins TRBV6-5 to TRBJ1-3, with 7 bases aligning to TRBD1. CDR1 is MNHEY, CDR2 SVGAGI, per germline. The CDR3 is 16 residues long. The junction had 5 bases not matched to a gene; V was cut back by 3 bases and J by 0 bases. This chain's CDR3 is CASSYSTGNSGNTIYF. The CDR3 coding sequence is TGTGCCAGCAGTTATTCGACAGGGAACTCTGGAAACACCATATATTTT.

This clone was detected once. The V call is TRBV7-3, the J call TRBJ2-6; 7 bases agree with TRBD2. J was trimmed by 2 bases and V by 8 bases; bases with no gene match: 0. The CDR3 is 13 amino acids. From germline, CDR1 is SGHTA and CDR2 FQGTGA. In DNA form, the CDR3 reads TGTGCCAGCCGGGGGGCTGGGGCCAACGTCCTGACTTTC. This gives the protein CASRGAGANVLTF.

J is TRBJ1-2 and V is TRBV11-2; 8 nucleotides line up with TRBD1. The J segment lost 4 bases and the V segment lost 6 bases, leaving 7 bases of the junction unmatched. Germline CDR1 and CDR2: SGHAT and FQNNGV. This CDR3 is built from 14 residues. CDR3 region: CASRPPGTGYGYTF. CDR3 bases: TGTGCCAGCAGACCCCCCGGGACAGGCTATGGCTACACCTTC.

This clone was picked up one time. The chain uses TRBV5-1 and TRBJ2-5; 8 bases are a match to TRBD1. CDR1 is SGHRS and CDR2 is YFSETQ in the germline V gene. The CDR3 spans 16 residues. Trimming cost V 0 bases and J 5 bases; bases outside gene matches: 9. The CDR3 sequence: CASSLVGTGLEETQYF. As DNA, the CDR3 is TGCGCCAGCAGCTTGGTCGGGACAGGCCTCGAGGAGACCCAGTACTTC.

The genes are TRBV19 and TRBJ2-7, with 10 bases lining up with TRBD1. Germline-derived CDR1 and CDR2 are LNHDA and SQIVND (reference sequence). This CDR3 has 15 residues. The J segment lost 2 bases and the V segment lost 3 bases, leaving 4 bases of the junction unmatched. CDR3 sequence reads: CASSMGQGPTYEQYF. CDR3 sequence (DNA): TGTGCCAGTAGTATGGGACAGGGGCCGACCTACGAGCAGTACTTC.

The rearrangement joins TRBV5-8 to TRBJ2-5; D is unresolved. From germline, CDR1 is SGHTS and CDR2 YDEGEE. The V gene lost 1 base and the J gene lost 2 bases, with 12 bases spanning the gap. CDR3 length: 15 residues. CDR3 bases: TGTGCCAGCAGCTTGTTTATTTACTTTCAAGAGACCCAGTACTTC. Translation gives CASSLFIYFQETQYF.

This chain links TRBV7-9 with TRBJ1-4; perhaps TRBD1 as D (6 bases). CDR3 length: 15 residues. The V end lost 4 bases, the J end lost 4 bases, and 13 bases lay between the germline ends. Looked up from germline, CDR1 is SEHNR and CDR2 is FQNEAQ (reference sequence). The CDR3 protein is CASSSLGQFNEKLFF. CDR3 DNA sequence: TGTGCCAGCAGCTCCCTAGGACAGTTTAATGAAAAACTGTTTTTT.

The rearrangement joins TRBV11-2 to TRBJ2-7; 10 positions match TRBD1. The CDR3 sequence is 16 residues long. From germline, CDR1 is SGHAT and CDR2 FQNNGV. V lost 5 bases to trimming and J lost 2 bases; unmatched junction nucleotides: 9. CDR3 amino acids: CASSPIRGTGAYEQYF. CDR3 nucleotide sequence: TGTGCCAGCAGCCCCATCCGCGGGACAGGGGCCTACGAGCAGTACTTC.

This clone came up a few times. The chain uses TRBV5-1 and TRBJ2-1; D is perhaps TRBD2 (6 bases). Germline assignment: CDR1 SGHRS and CDR2 YFSETQ. V gave up 4 bases and J gave up 1 base, with 15 bases separating them. The CDR3 length is 16 residues. CDR3 bases: TGCGCCAGCAGCCCGGGGGATGGGGAGTCCTACAATGAGCAGTTCTTC. Protein sequence: CASSPGDGESYNEQFF.

In regard to this clone: At one end, the junction sequence differs from germline, possibly due to a read error. The V gene is TRBV18, the J gene TRBJ1-5, with no clear D. The CDR3 covers 13 residues. Germline V gene lookup returns CDR1 KGHSH and CDR2 LQKENI. CDR3 in DNA: TGTACCAGCTCACCCGGAGTCAATCAGCCCCAGCATTTT. It codes for CTSSPGVNQPQHF. The whole variable domain, filled in from reference TRBV18 and TRBJ1-5, reads NAGVMQNPRHLVRRRGQEARLRCSPMKGHSHVYWYRQLPEEGLKFMVYLQKENIIDESGMPKERFSAEFPKEGPSILRIQQVVRGDSAAYFCTSSPGVNQPQHFGDGTRLSIL.

The CDR3: CASSWRGPSSYEQYF. The CDR3 coding sequence is TGTGCCAGCAGCTGGCGGGGGCCCAGCTCCTACGAGCAGTACTTC. The chain uses TRBV5-8 and TRBJ2-7; perhaps TRBD2 as D (7 bases). This CDR3 has 15 amino acids. The germline V gene encodes CDR1 SGHTS and CDR2 YDEGEE. The V gene lost 3 bases and the J gene lost 0 bases, with 13 bases spanning the gap.

On this clone itself: Other DNA variants within this sample encode the same CDR3. The chain links TRBV10-3 to TRBJ1-1; D perhaps matches TRBD1 (5 bases). V was pared by 7 bases and J by 8 bases, with 11 bases between. The CDR3 sequence is 11 residues long. Germline V gives CDR1 ENHRY, CDR2 SYGVKD. CDR3 region: CAIMRDAEAFF. CDR3 nucleotides: TGTGCCATCATGCGGGACGCCGAAGCTTTCTTT.

In the case of this clone: The DNA is left out, because the CDR3 cannot be placed on it with certainty; the CDR3 is given as TCRdb lists it. The rearrangement uses TRBV21-1 and TRBJ1-6; TRBD1, as called in the table, went unchecked against the DNA. TRBV21-1 is assigned pseudogene status. A total of 17 residues make up the CDR3, ends included. This CDR3 reads CASSKVRWGNGNSPLHF.

The chain combines TRBV2 with TRBJ2-3, with TRBD2 matching 9 bases. Trimming cost V 3 bases and J 8 bases; bases outside gene matches: 6. This CDR3 comprises 14 residues. Looked up from germline, CDR1 is SNHLY and CDR2 is FYNNEI. In DNA form, the CDR3 reads TGTGCCAGCAGTGACGGCGGGGGGGCCACTACGCAGTATTTT. Amino acid sequence: CASSDGGGATTQYF.

This sequence joins TRBV7-2 and TRBJ1-6; 8 nucleotides line up with TRBD1. Germline V gene sequence: CDR1 SGHTA, CDR2 FQGNSA. V shed 4 bases and J 11 bases; nucleotides not matched to a gene: 16. This CDR3 has 17 amino acids. The CDR3 coding sequence is TGTGCCAGCAGCTCCTCAGGCACGTCAGGGGGCCAAACACCCCTCCACTTT. Amino acids: CASSSSGTSGGQTPLHF.

V and J are TRBV6-6 and TRBJ1-5, with 8 bases aligning to TRBD1. From germline, CDR1 is MNHNY and CDR2 SVGAGI (reference sequence). After removal of 6 bases from V and 0 bases from J, the junction contained 4 bases not matched to a gene. This CDR3 contains 15 residues. The CDR3 DNA sequence: TGTGCCAGCAGGGACAGGGCATATAGCAATCAGCCCCAGCATTTT. Amino acid sequence: CASRDRAYSNQPQHF.

This chain links TRBV5-1 with TRBJ1-1; 10 bases match TRBD1. CDR1 SGHRS and CDR2 YFSETQ come from the germline V gene. V lost 4 bases to trimming and J lost 6 bases; unmatched junction nucleotides: 9. This CDR3 spans 15 amino acids. The CDR3 here is CASSERGQGRSEAFF. The CDR3 DNA follows: TGCGCCAGCAGCGAGAGGGGACAGGGGAGGTCTGAAGCTTTCTTT.

This chain joins TRBV6-5 and TRBJ2-5; weak D call: TRBD1 (5 bases). V was pared by 5 bases and J by 1 base, with 8 bases between. The CDR3 totals 13 residues. Germline V gene lookup returns CDR1 MNHEY and CDR2 SVGAGI. For the CDR3, the DNA is TGTGCCAGCAGTCGACAGATCCAAGAGACCCAGTACTTC. Translation gives CASSRQIQETQYF.

This clone was detected once. The rearrangement uses TRBV6-1 and TRBJ1-1; TRBD1 agrees at 7 bases. The V gene end was trimmed by 8 bases and the J gene end by 7 bases; junction bases not matched to a gene: 16. Per the germline V gene, CDR1 is MNHNS and CDR2 is SASEGT. The CDR3 has 15 amino acids. The CDR3 DNA is TGTGCCAGCGAACGTCTTGGACAGGCCCTCAGTGAAGCTTTCTTT. Encoded protein: CASERLGQALSEAFF.

The genes are TRBV5-1 and TRBJ2-5; perhaps TRBD1 as D (6 bases). The J call may be in error: the DNA end matches TRBJ2-7 better. The CDR3 sequence is 15 residues long. CDR1 is SGHRS, CDR2 YFSETQ, per germline. CDR3 nucleotide sequence: TGCGCCAGCAGCTTACTTACCGGGACACACTACGAGCAGTACTTC. The encoded protein is CASSLLTGTHYEQYF.

This clone was observed a single time. The rearrangement links TRBV19 to TRBJ1-2; D may be TRBD1 (5 bases). In germline, CDR1 is LNHDA, CDR2 SQIVND (reference sequence). V lost 1 base and J lost 6, with 12 bases in between. The CDR3 consists of 14 residues. DNA of the CDR3: TGTGCCAGTAGTATAGGGTCAGGGTCTAATGGCTACACCTTC. Amino acids: CASSIGSGSNGYTF. Supplemented by reference TRBV19 and TRBJ1-2, the full variable domain reads DGGITQSPKYLFRKEGQNVTLSCEQNLNHDAMYWYRQDPGQGLRLIYYSQIVNDFQKGDIAEGYSVSREKKESFPLTVTSAQKNPTAFYLCASSIGSGSNGYTFGSGTRLTVV.

V gene TRBV5-1 combines with J gene TRBJ2-5; possible D gene TRBD1, 6 bases. Germline CDR1 and CDR2: SGHRS and YFSETQ. This CDR3 is built from 13 residues. Trimming shortened V by 0 bases and J by 3 bases, and 6 bases separated the two germline ends. The CDR3 is CASSLEGEETQYF. CDR3 bases: TGCGCCAGCAGCTTGGAGGGGGAAGAGACCCAGTACTTC. Using reference TRBV5-1 and TRBJ2-5 for the parts outside the CDR3, the full variable domain is KAGVTQTPRYLIKTRGQQVTLSCSPISGHRSVSWYQQTPGQGLQFLFEYFSETQRNKGNFPGRFSGRQFSNSRSEMNVSTLELGDSALYLCASSLEGEETQYFGPGTRLLVL.

Turning to this clone: An end of the junction does not agree with germline; a read error may underlie this. The identical CDR3 is also encoded by other nucleotide sequences in the sample. V gene TRBV19 combines with J gene TRBJ2-7, with 7 bases matching TRBD1. From germline, CDR1 is LNHDA and CDR2 SQIVND (reference sequence). This CDR3 region has 13 residues. The CDR3 is CASSRDSPYEQYF. The DNA of the CDR3 is TGCGCCAGTAGTCGGGACAGCCCCTACGAGCAGTACTTC.

The chain couples TRBV2 to TRBJ1-2; D perhaps matches TRBD1 (6 bases). Germline CDR1 SNHLY, CDR2 FYNNEI. V lost 0 bases and J 8 bases, leaving 13 bases between the germline ends. The CDR3 spans 14 residues. The CDR3 protein is CASSEARGALGYTF. Here the CDR3 DNA reads TGTGCCAGCAGTGAAGCGCGGGGGGCGTTAGGCTACACCTTC.

V usage is TRBV5-1 and J usage is TRBJ2-5; TRBD2 might be the D (5 bases). CDR3 size: 15 residues. Deletions cut 2 bases from V and 1 base from J, with 12 bases between. Germline CDR1 and CDR2: SGHRS and YFSETQ. CDR3 in DNA: TGCGCCAGCAGCTTAGAAACGGGGTCCCAAGAGACCCAGTACTTC. Its translation: CASSLETGSQETQYF. Looking up the rest from reference TRBV5-1 and TRBJ2-5 gives the full variable domain: KAGVTQTPRYLIKTRGQQVTLSCSPISGHRSVSWYQQTPGQGLQFLFEYFSETQRNKGNFPGRFSGRQFSNSRSEMNVSTLELGDSALYLCASSLETGSQETQYFGPGTRLLVL.